The clone carrying this TCR beta chain showed up many times. The antigen is undetermined. This specimen comes from a study of T cell repertoires in cytomegalovirus infection. Study overall: Matching HLA type and CMV infection were both indicated by public TCR beta signatures. Overall study results and limits: Dominating the ex vivo response were TCR beta clonotypes that were CMV-specific and HLA-C-restricted. Accumulated public TCR beta family frequency recognized individuals carrying CMV together with the relevant HLA.

TCRdb re-analysed the reads in MiXCR, keeping a single row per CDR3 protein. This sample carries fewer than 80,000 distinct CDR3 sequences, approximately 3.7% of them seen once, and the ten largest clones take 4.6%. The receptor was isolated from a human donor in good health (CMV status not recorded). Some clones in this sample may be carry-over from other donors' samples. Specimen: PBMCs.

CDR3 nucleotides: TGTGCCTGGAGTGTATTTCGTTTGGGTCAGGGGTGGGACGAGCAGTACTTC. As protein: CAWSVFRLGQGWDEQYF. V gene TRBV30 combines with J gene TRBJ2-7; weak D call: TRBD1 (6 bases). Per germline, CDR1 GTSNPN and CDR2 SVGIG (reference sequence). This CDR3 region has 17 residues. The germline V and J ends were trimmed by 0 bases and 5 bases, with 23 bases remaining between them.